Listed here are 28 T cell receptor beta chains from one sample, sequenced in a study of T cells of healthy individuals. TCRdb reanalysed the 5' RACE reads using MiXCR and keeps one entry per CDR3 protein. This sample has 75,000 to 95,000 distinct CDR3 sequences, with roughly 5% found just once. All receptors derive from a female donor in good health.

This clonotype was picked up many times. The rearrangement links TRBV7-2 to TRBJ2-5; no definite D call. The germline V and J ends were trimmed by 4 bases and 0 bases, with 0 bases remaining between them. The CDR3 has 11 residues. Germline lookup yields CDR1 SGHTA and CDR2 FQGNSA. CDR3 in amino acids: CASSYQETQYF. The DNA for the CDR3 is TGTGCCAGCAGCTACCAAGAGACCCAGTACTTC.

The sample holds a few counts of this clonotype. CDR3 bases: TGCAGCACAGGGGGAAGCACAGATACGCAGTATTTT. This translates into CSTGGSTDTQYF. The chain combines TRBV20-1 with TRBJ2-3; 8 bases map to TRBD1. CDR1 is DFQATT, CDR2 SNEGSKA, per germline (reference sequence). The CDR3 sequence is 12 residues long.

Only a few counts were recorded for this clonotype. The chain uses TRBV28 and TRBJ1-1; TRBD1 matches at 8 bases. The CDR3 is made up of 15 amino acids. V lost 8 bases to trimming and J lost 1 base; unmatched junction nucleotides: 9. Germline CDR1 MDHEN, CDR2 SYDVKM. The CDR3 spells CASAWAGGQNTEAFF. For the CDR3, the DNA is TGTGCCAGCGCTTGGGCAGGGGGCCAGAACACTGAAGCTTTCTTT. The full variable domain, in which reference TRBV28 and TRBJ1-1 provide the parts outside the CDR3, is DVKVTQSSRYLVKRTGEKVFLECVQDMDHENMFWYRQDPGLGLRLIYFSYDVKMKEKGDIPEGYSVSREKKERFSLILESASTNQTSMYLCASAWAGGQNTEAFFGQGTRLTVV.

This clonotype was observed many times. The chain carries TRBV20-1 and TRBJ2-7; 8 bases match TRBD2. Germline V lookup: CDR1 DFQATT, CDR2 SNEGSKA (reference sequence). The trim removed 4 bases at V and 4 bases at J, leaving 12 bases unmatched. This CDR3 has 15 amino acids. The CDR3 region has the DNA TGCAGTGCTAAACATTCAGCGGGAGCTGATTACGAGCAGTACTTC. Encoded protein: CSAKHSAGADYEQYF.

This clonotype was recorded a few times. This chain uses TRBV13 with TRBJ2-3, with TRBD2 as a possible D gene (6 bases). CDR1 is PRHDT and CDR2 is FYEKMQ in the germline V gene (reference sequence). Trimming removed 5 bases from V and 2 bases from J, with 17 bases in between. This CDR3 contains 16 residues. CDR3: CASSVRDFLATDTQYF. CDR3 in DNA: TGTGCCAGCAGCGTCCGGGACTTCCTTGCCACAGATACGCAGTATTTT.

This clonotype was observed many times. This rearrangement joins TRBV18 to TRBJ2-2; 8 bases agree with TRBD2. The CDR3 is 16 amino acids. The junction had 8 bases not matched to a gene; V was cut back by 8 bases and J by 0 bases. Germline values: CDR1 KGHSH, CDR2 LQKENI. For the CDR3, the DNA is TGTGCCAGCACCCTAGCGGGCCTGACGAACACCGGGGAGCTGTTTTTT. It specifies CASTLAGLTNTGELFF.

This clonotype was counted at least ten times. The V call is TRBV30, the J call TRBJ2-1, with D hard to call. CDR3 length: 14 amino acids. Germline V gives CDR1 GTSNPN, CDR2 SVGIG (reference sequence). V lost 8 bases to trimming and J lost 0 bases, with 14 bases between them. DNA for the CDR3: TGTGCCGGGAAGACCGAAAGCTCCTACAATGAGCAGTTCTTC. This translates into CAGKTESSYNEQFF.

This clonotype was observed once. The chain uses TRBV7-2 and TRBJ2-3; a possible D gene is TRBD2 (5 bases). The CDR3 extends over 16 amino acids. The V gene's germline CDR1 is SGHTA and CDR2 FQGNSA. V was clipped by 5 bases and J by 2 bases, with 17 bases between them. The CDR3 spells CASSPDGGRVTDTQYF. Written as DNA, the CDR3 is TGTGCCAGCAGCCCCGACGGAGGACGGGTCACAGATACGCAGTATTTT.

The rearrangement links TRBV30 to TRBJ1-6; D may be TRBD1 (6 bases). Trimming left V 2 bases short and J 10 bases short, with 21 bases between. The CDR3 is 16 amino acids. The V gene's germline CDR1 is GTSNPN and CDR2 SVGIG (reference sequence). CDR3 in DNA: TGTGCCTGGAGTCTCCGGGGGGCGATGGAGCGGTCACCCCTCCACTTT. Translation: CAWSLRGAMERSPLHF. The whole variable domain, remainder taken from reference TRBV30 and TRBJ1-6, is SQTIHQWPATLVQPVGSPLSLECTVEGTSNPNLYWYRQAAGRGLQLLFYSVGIGQISSEVPQNLSASRPQDRQFILSSKKLLLSDSGFYLCAWSLRGAMERSPLHFGNGTRLTVT.

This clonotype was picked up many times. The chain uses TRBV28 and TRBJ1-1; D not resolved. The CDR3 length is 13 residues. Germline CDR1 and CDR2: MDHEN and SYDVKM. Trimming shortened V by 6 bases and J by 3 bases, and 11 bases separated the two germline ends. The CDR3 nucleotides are TGTGCCAGCAGGGATGAGAGGCACACTGAAGCTTTCTTT. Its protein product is CASRDERHTEAFF.

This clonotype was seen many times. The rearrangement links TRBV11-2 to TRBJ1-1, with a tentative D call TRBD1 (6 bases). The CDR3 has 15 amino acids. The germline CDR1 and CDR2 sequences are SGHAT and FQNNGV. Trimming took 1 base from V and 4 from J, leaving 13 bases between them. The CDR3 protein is CASSLGRGAGTEAFF. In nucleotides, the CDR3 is TGTGCCAGCAGCTTAGGACGGGGGGCAGGCACTGAAGCTTTCTTT.

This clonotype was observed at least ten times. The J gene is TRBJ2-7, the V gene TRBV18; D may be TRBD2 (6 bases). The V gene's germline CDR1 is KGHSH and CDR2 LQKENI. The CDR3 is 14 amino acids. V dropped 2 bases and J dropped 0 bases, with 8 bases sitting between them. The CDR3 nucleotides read TGTGCCAGCTCACCAACTAGCATCTCCTACGAGCAGTACTTC. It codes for CASSPTSISYEQYF.

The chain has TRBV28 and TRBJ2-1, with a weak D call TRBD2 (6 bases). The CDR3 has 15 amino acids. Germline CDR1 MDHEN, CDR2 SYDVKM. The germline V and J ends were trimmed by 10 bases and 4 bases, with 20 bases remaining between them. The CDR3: CAILPRDDSYNEQFF. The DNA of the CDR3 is TGTGCCATCCTCCCGCGGGATGATTCGTACAATGAGCAGTTCTTC. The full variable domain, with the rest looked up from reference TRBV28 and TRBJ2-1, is DVKVTQSSRYLVKRTGEKVFLECVQDMDHENMFWYRQDPGLGLRLIYFSYDVKMKEKGDIPEGYSVSREKKERFSLILESASTNQTSMYLCAILPRDDSYNEQFFGPGTRLTVL.

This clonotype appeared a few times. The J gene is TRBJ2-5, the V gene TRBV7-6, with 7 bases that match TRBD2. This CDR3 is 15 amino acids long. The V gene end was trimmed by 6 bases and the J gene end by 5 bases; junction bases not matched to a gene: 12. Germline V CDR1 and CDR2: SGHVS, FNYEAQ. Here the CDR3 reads CASSWGLGGTETQYF. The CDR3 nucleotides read TGTGCCAGCAGTTGGGGACTGGGGGGGACGGAGACCCAGTACTTC.

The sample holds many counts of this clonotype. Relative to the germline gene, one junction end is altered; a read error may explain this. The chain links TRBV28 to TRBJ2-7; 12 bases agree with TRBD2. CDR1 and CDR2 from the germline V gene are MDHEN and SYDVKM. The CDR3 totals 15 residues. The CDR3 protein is CASSDMTSGSPSRDF. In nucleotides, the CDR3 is TGTGCCAGCAGTGACATGACTAGCGGGAGCCCGAGTCGGGACTTC.

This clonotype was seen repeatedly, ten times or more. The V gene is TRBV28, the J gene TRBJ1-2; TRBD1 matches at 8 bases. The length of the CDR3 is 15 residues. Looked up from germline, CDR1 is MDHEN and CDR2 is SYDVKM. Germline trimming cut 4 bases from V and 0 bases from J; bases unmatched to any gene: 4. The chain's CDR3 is CASSSTGVSNYGYTF. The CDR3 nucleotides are TGTGCCAGCAGTTCGACAGGGGTGTCTAACTATGGCTACACCTTC.

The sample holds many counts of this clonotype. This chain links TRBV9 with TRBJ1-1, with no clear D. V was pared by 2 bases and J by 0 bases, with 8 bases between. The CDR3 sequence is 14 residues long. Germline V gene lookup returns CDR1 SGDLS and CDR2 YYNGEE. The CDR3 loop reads CASSVRPMNTEAFF. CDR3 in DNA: TGTGCCAGCAGCGTCAGGCCGATGAACACTGAAGCTTTCTTT.

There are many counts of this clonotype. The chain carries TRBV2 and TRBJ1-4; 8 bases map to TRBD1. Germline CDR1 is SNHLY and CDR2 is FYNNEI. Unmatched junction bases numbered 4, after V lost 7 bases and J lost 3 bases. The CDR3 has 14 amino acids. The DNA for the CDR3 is TGTGCCAGCAAGGCGGACAGGGCTAATGAAAAACTGTTTTTT. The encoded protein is CASKADRANEKLFF.

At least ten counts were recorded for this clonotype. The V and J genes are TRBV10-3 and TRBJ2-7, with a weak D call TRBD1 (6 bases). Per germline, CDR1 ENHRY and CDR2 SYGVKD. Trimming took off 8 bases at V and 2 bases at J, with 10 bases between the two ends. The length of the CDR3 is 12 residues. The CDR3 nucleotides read TGTGCCATCGAGGACAGTACCTACGAGCAGTACTTC. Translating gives CAIEDSTYEQYF.

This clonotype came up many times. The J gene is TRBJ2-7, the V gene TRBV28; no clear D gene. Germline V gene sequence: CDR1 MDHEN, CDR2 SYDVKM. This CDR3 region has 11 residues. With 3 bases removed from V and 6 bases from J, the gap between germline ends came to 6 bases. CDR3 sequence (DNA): TGTGCCAGCAGTTTGCAGGCCGAGCAGTACTTC. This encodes CASSLQAEQYF.

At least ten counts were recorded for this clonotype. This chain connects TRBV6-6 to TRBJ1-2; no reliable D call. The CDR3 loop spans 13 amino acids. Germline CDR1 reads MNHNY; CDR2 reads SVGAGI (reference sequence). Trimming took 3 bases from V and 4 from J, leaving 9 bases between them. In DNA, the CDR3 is TGTGCCAGCAGTTATCCGGAGCCCTATGGCTACACCTTC. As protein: CASSYPEPYGYTF.

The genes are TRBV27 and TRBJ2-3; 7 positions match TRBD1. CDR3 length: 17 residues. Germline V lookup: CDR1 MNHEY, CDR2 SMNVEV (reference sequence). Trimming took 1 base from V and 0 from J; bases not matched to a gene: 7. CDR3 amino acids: CASSLYQGDPSTDTQYF. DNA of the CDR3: TGTGCCAGCAGTTTATACCAGGGGGACCCAAGCACAGATACGCAGTATTTT.

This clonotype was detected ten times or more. The CDR3 is CASSRTGRRSEAFF. DNA for the CDR3: TGTGCCAGCAGTAGAACAGGGCGGAGGTCTGAAGCTTTCTTT. The chain carries TRBV6-2 or TRBV6-3 and TRBJ1-1, with D possibly TRBD1 on 6 matching bases. This CDR3 has 14 amino acids. V was shortened by 5 bases and J by 6 bases, with 16 bases between the two germline ends. Germline values: CDR1 MNHEY, CDR2 SVGEGT.

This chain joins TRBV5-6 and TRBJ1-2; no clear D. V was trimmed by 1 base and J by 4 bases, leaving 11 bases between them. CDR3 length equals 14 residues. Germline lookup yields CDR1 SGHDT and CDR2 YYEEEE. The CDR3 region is CASSLLLPSYGYTF. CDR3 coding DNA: TGTGCCAGCAGCTTGCTCCTACCCTCCTATGGCTACACCTTC.

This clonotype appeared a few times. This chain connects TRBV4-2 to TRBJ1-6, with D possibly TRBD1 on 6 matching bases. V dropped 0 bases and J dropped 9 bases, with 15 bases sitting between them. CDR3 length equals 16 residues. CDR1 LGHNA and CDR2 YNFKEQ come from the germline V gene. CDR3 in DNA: TGTGCCAGCAGCCAAGACAGGGGAGGGAACGGTTCACCCCTCCACTTT. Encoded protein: CASSQDRGGNGSPLHF.

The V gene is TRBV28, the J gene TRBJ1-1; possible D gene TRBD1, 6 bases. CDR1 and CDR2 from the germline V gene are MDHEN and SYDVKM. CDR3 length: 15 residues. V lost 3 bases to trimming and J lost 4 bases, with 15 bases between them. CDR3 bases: TGTGCCAGCAGTTTGGTGAGGAGGGGGGGCACTGAAGCTTTCTTT. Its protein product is CASSLVRRGGTEAFF.

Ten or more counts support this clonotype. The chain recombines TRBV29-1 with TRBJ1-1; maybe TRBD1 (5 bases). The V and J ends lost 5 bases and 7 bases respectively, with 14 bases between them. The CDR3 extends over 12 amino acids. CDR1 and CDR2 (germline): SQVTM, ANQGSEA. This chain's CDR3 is CSVSEGRREAFF. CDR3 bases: TGCAGCGTTTCGGAGGGACGTCGTGAAGCTTTCTTT.

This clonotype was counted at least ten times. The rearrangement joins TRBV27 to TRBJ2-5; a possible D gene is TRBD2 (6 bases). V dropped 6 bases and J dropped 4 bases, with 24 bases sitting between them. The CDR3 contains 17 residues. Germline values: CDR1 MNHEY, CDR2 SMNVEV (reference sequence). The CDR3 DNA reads TGTGCCAGCAGGTCCGCCCCGGGCGGAGGGGTATCAGAGACCCAGTACTTC. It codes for CASRSAPGGGVSETQYF.